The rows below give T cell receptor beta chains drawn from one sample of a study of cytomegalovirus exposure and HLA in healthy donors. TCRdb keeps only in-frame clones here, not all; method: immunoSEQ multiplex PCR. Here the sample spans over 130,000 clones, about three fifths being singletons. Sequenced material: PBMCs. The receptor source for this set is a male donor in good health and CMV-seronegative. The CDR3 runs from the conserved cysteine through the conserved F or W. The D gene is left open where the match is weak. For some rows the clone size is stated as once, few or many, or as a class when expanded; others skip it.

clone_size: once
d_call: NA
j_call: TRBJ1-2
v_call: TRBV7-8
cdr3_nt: TGTGCCAGCAGCAAAGCGGTGACAGGTCCGGGGGGCTACACCTTC
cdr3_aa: CASSKAVTGPGGYTF

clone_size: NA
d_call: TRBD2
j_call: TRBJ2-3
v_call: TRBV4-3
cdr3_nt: TGCGCCAGCAGCCTTCGGGATTGGCGGGGGGGCAGGACAGATACGCAGTATTTT
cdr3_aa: CASSLRDWRGGRTDTQYF

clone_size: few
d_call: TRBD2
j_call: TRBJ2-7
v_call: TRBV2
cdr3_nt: TGTGCCAGCAGTGAAGCGATAGTAGCGGGGGGATTATTTTACGAGCAGTACTTC
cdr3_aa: CASSEAIVAGGLFYEQYF

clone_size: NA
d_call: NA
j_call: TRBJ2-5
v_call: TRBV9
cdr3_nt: TGTGCCAGCAGCGTAGGGGGACTCAACCAAGAGACCCAGTACTTC
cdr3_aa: CASSVGGLNQETQYF

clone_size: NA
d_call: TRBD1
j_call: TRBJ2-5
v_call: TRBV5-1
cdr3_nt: TGCGCCAGCAGCTCCTCCGGGACAGGGGCAACGGGGAGGACCCAGTACTTC
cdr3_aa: CASSSSGTGATGRTQYF

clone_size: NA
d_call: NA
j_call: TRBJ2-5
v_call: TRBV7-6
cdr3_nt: TGTGCCAGCAAGTTGGCAGGGATACAAGAGACCCAGTACTTC
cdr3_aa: CASKLAGIQETQYF

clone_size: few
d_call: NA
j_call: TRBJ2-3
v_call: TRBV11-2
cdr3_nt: TGTGCCAGCAGCTTAGGGACCACAGGAGATACGCAGTATTTT
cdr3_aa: CASSLGTTGDTQYF

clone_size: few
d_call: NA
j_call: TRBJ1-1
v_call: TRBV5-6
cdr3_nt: TGTGCCAGCAGCTTGGTGGACAGCCGAAATCTGAACACTGAAGCTTTCTTT
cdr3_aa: CASSLVDSRNLNTEAFF

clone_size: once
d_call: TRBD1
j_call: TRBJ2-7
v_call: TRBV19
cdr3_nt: TGTGCCAGTAGTATCGGGACAGGGTACTACGAGCAGTACTTC
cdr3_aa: CASSIGTGYYEQYF

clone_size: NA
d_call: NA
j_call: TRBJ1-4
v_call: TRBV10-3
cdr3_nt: TGTGCCATCAGTCCGACGGGGAGGAATGAAAAACTGTTTTTT
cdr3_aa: CAISPTGRNEKLFF

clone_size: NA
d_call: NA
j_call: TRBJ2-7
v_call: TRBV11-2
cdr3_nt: TGTGCCAGCAGCTCGCTGCGGGGCTCCTACGAGCAGTACTTC
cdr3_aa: CASSSLRGSYEQYF

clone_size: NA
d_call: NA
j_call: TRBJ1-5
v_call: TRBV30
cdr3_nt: TGTGCCTGGAGCCCCGGGGGAGTCAATCAGCCCCAGCATTTT
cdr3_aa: CAWSPGGVNQPQHF

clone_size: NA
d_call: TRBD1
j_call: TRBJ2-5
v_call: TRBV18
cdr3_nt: TGTGCCAGCTCACCACTCGGGACAGTTCAAGAGACCCAGTACTTC
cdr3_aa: CASSPLGTVQETQYF

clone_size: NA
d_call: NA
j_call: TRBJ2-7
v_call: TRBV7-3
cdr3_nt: TGTGCCAGCAGCTCAGGACAGACCTACGAGCAGTACTTC
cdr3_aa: CASSSGQTYEQYF

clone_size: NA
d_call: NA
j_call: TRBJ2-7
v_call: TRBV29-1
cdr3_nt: TGCAGCGTTGAATATCCGGTTTCCTACGAGCAGTACTTC
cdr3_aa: CSVEYPVSYEQYF

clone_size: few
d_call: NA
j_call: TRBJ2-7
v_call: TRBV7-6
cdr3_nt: TGTGCCAGCAGCTTAGGCAGGGCCTACGAGCAGTACTTC
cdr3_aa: CASSLGRAYEQYF

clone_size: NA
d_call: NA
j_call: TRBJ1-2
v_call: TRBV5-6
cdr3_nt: TGTGCCAGCAGCTTGTACGCGGGGCTGAGATATGGCTACACCTTC
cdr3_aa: CASSLYAGLRYGYTF

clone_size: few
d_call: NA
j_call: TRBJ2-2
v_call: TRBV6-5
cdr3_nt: TGTGCCAGCAGTTACACACAGGGAGGGGCCGGGGAGCTGTTTTTT
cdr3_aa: CASSYTQGGAGELFF

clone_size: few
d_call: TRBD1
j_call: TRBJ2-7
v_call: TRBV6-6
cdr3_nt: TGTGCCAGCAGTTCCCCCGGACAGGGAAATTCCTACGAGCAGTACTTC
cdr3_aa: CASSSPGQGNSYEQYF

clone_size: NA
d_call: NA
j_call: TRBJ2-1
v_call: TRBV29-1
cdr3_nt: TGCAGCGTGAGGGGTAGCGGAGGTAATGAGCAGTTCTTC
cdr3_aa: CSVRGSGGNEQFF

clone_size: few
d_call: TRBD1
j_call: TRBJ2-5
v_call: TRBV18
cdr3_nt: TGTGCCAGCTCGTCCGGGACAGGGGGTTTGGAGACCCAGTACTTC
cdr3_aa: CASSSGTGGLETQYF